The rows below give T cell receptor beta chains drawn from one sample of a study of preoperative IRX-2 immunotherapy in early breast cancer. TCRdb's table, derived via immunoSEQ multiplex PCR, lists solely in-frame clones and lacks some. Among more than 25,000 clones listed, roughly 77% were seen once. The source material was lymph node tissue, sampled after IRX-2 immunotherapy. The receptors shown here come from a human donor with breast cancer. Each CDR3 is given with its conserved first and last residue. D genes are given only for firm matches. Size is stated for part of the rows, as once, few or many counts, or as a class when the clone is expanded.

abundance	v_gene	d_gene	j_gene	CDR3aa	CDR3nt
.	TRBV6-7	.	TRBJ1-2	CASSQMMTGGYTF	TGTGCCAGCAGCCAAATGATGACAGGAGGCTACACCTTC
.	TRBV10-2	TRBD1	TRBJ1-1	CASMGQLMNTEAFF	TGCGCCAGCATGGGACAGTTGATGAACACTGAAGCTTTCTTT
.	TRBV5-1	.	TRBJ1-6	CASTLDSLNSPLHF	TGCGCCAGCACCCTCGACAGCCTTAATTCACCCCTCCACTTT
few	TRBV15	.	TRBJ2-5	CATSRDGLLQETQYF	TGTGCCACCAGCAGAGATGGGCTTCTCCAAGAGACCCAGTACTTC
.	TRBV10-2	.	TRBJ2-5	CASSESGGSQETQYF	TGCGCCAGCAGTGAGTCGGGGGGTTCCCAAGAGACCCAGTACTTC
once	TRBV28	TRBD1	TRBJ1-6	CASSSPGQRPSIALPKNSPLHF	TGTGCCAGCAGTTCACCGGGACAGAGGCCGTCAATCGCACTACCAAAAAATTCACCCCTCCACTTT
.	TRBV7-1	TRBD1	TRBJ1-1	CASSGKGGPNTEAFF	TGTGCCAGCAGCGGGAAAGGGGGCCCCAACACTGAAGCTTTCTTT
.	TRBV7-4	.	TRBJ1-4	CASSFQQLGKLFF	TGTGCCAGCAGCTTTCAACAGTTAGGAAAACTGTTTTTT
.	TRBV28	TRBD1	TRBJ1-2	CASSPRQGVYYGYTF	TGTGCCAGCAGTCCACGACAGGGGGTTTACTATGGCTACACCTTC
.	TRBV28	TRBD1	TRBJ1-1	CASGTGDSETKF	TGTGCCAGCGGAACCGGGGACAGCGAAACAAAGTTT
.	TRBV15	.	TRBJ1-1	CQNRRDPGTEIMNTEAFF	TGTCAGAATAGAAGGGACCCCGGGACTGAGATCATGAACACTGAAGCTTTCTTT
.	TRBV5-1	TRBD1	TRBJ2-3	CASRAGQGEDTQYF	TGCGCCAGCAGGGCGGGACAGGGGGAAGATACGCAGTATTTT
.	TRBV30	.	TRBJ1-5	CAWSVQGNQPQHF	TGTGCCTGGAGTGTACAGGGTAATCAGCCCCAGCATTTT
.	TRBV6-8	.	TRBJ1-5	CASSYSHSNQPQHF	TGTGCCAGCAGTTACAGCCATAGCAATCAGCCCCAGCATTTT
.	TRBV30	.	TRBJ1-1	CAWSSTGFTEAFF	TGTGCCTGGAGTTCTACAGGGTTCACTGAAGCTTTCTTT
.	TRBV2	TRBD1	TRBJ1-4	CASSPLQGRGEKLFF	TGTGCCAGCAGTCCATTACAGGGGCGCGGTGAAAAACTGTTTTTT
.	TRBV29-1	TRBD1	TRBJ2-5	CSVRQGAGTETQYF	TGCAGCGTTCGACAGGGGGCCGGGACGGAGACCCAGTACTTC
.	TRBV8-2	.	TRBJ1-3	CASSFRAGNTIYF	TGTGCCAGCAGTTTCAGGGCTGGAAACACCATATATTTT
.	TRBV28	.	TRBJ1-5	CASSFQQGRQPQHF	TGTGCCAGCAGTTTTCAGCAGGGTCGTCAGCCCCAGCATTTT
.	TRBV18	TRBD1	TRBJ2-5	CASSSMGQGYQTQYF	TGTGCCAGCTCATCGATGGGACAGGGGTACCAGACCCAGTACTTC
.	TRBV19	.	TRBJ1-1	CASSIEGTHTEAFF	TGTGCCAGTAGTATCGAGGGAACCCACACTGAAGCTTTCTTT
.	TRBV6-8	.	TRBJ1-5	CASSYSGGNQPQHF	TGTGCCAGCAGTTATTCAGGGGGCAATCAGCCCCAGCATTTT
.	TRBV7-6	.	TRBJ1-3	CASSLGYRGPSGNTIYF	TGTGCCAGCAGCTTAGGCTACCGGGGCCCCTCTGGAAACACCATATATTTT
few	TRBV19	.	TRBJ1-4	CASSMWATNEKLFF	TGTGCCAGTAGTATGTGGGCAACTAATGAAAAACTGTTTTTT
.	TRBV6-8	.	TRBJ2-5	CASSYGGPGETQYF	TGTGCCAGCAGTTACGGGGGGCCGGGGGAGACCCAGTACTTC
.	TRBV19	.	TRBJ1-3	CASSIDHPATGNTIYF	TGTGCCAGTAGTATAGATCATCCTGCGACTGGAAACACCATATATTTT
.	TRBV6-8	TRBD1	TRBJ1-1	CASSLDRGTEAFF	TGTGCCAGCAGCCTCGACAGGGGCACTGAAGCTTTCTTT
.	TRBV19	.	TRBJ2-5	CASSRLVGSRETQYF	TGTGCCAGTAGCAGACTTGTCGGCAGTCGGGAGACCCAGTACTTC
.	TRBV6-8	TRBD1	TRBJ2-7	CASSHRQGPRVHEQYF	TGTGCCAGCAGTCACAGACAGGGGCCCCGGGTGCACGAGCAGTACTTC
.	TRBV7-5	.	TRBJ1-2	CASSLGGGAGYGYTF	TGTGCCAGCAGCTTGGGAGGGGGCGCAGGCTATGGCTACACCTTC
.	TRBV5-1	.	TRBJ2-6	CASSSSTGANVLTF	TGCGCCAGCAGCTCAAGTACTGGGGCCAACGTCCTGACTTTC
.	TRBV29-1	.	TRBJ1-5	CSATGPNQPQHF	TGCAGTGCGACCGGGCCCAATCAGCCCCAGCATTTT
.	TRBV14	TRBD1	TRBJ1-1	CASSQITGANTEAFF	TGTGCCAGCAGCCAGATAACAGGGGCGAACACTGAAGCTTTCTTT
.	TRBV14	.	TRBJ1-3	CASSLTLQSSGNTIYF	TGTGCCAGCAGCCTGACACTACAGAGCTCTGGAAACACCATATATTTT
.	TRBV6-8	TRBD1	TRBJ2-3	CASRHDGTGLTDTQYF	TGTGCCAGCAGACATGACGGGACAGGCCTCACAGATACGCAGTATTTT
.	TRBV28	TRBD1	TRBJ1-5	CASSSFGTGRQPQHF	TGTGCCAGCAGTTCCTTTGGGACAGGCAGACAGCCCCAGCATTTT
.	TRBV19	.	TRBJ1-1	CASSVWPEAFF	TGTGCCAGTAGTGTGTGGCCCGAAGCTTTCTTT
.	TRBV19	.	TRBJ1-5	CASSMREVNQPQHF	TGTGCCAGTAGTATGAGGGAGGTGAATCAGCCCCAGCATTTT
once	TRBV19	TRBD1	TRBJ1-5	CASSIVGTVLNQPQHF	TGTGCCAGTAGTATAGTAGGGACAGTTCTCAATCAGCCCCAGCATTTT
few	TRBV6-8	.	TRBJ1-6	CASSYSVGANNSPLHF	TGTGCCAGCAGTTACTCGGTAGGGGCGAACAATTCACCCCTCCACTTT
.	TRBV6-7	.	TRBJ1-5	CASSEFPVRDRNSNQPQHF	TGTGCCAGCAGTGAATTCCCGGTTCGGGACCGTAATAGCAATCAGCCCCAGCATTTT
.	TRBV19	.	TRBJ1-1	CASSLNTGLFATEAFF	TGTGCCAGTAGTTTGAATACGGGACTGTTCGCCACTGAAGCTTTCTTT
.	TRBV7-7	.	TRBJ1-4	CASSQDGGLGGEKLFF	TGTGCCAGCAGCCAAGATGGGGGACTAGGAGGTGAAAAACTGTTTTTT
.	TRBV7-2	.	TRBJ2-1	CASSLRNRDNEQFF	TGTGCCAGCAGCCTACGGAACAGGGACAATGAGCAGTTCTTC
.	TRBV29-1	TRBD1	TRBJ1-4	CSVRTGGQEKLFF	TGCAGCGTAAGGACAGGGGGCCAGGAAAAACTGTTTTTT
.	TRBV25-1	.	TRBJ1-1	CASSAPGSLNTEAFF	TGTGCCAGCAGTGCTCCGGGGAGTCTGAACACTGAAGCTTTCTTT
.	TRBV28	TRBD1	TRBJ1-5	CASGGQGAYQPQHF	TGTGCCAGCGGGGGACAGGGGGCTTATCAGCCCCAGCATTTT